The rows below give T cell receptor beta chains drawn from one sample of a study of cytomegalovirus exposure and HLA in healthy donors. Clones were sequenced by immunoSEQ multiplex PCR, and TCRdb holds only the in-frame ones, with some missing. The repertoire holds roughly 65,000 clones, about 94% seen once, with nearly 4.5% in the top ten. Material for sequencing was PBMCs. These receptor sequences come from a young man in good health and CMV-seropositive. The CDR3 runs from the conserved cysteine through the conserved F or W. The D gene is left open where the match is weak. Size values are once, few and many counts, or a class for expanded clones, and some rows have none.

DNA: TGTGCCAGCAATCGGGACAGGGTAGGGGAGACCCAGTACTTC; CDR3: CASNRDRVGETQYF; V: TRBV2; length: 14; size: NA; D: TRBD1; J: TRBJ2-5
DNA: TGTGCCAGCAGCCGAGGGACATGGGCGCGAAACGAGCAGTACTTC; CDR3: CASSRGTWARNEQYF; V: TRBV14; length: 15; size: NA; D: NA; J: TRBJ2-7
DNA: TGCGCCAGCAGTGAGTCGGCATACACCGGGGAGCTGTTTTTT; CDR3: CASSESAYTGELFF; V: TRBV10-1; length: 14; size: NA; D: NA; J: TRBJ2-2
DNA: TGTGCCAGCAGCCCTAGCGGGAATTCCTACGAGCAGTACTTC; CDR3: CASSPSGNSYEQYF; V: TRBV7-2; length: 14; size: once; D: TRBD2; J: TRBJ2-7
DNA: TGTGCCAGCAGCCCAGGGTCCGGCTACACCTTC; CDR3: CASSPGSGYTF; V: TRBV11-2; length: 11; size: NA; D: NA; J: TRBJ1-2
DNA: TGTGCCAGCAGCTTGGTGTCGGGGAAATTCACAGATACGCAGTATTTT; CDR3: CASSLVSGKFTDTQYF; V: TRBV5-6; length: 16; size: NA; D: NA; J: TRBJ2-3
DNA: TGCGCCAGCAGTCAACAGCCGGGAGCGGGAGATACGCAGTATTTT; CDR3: CASSQQPGAGDTQYF; V: TRBV4-3; length: 15; size: NA; D: NA; J: TRBJ2-3
DNA: TGTGCTAGTGGTTTGGTATCTACTTTGCGACAGGGGGTTAGGGAGCAGTACTTC; CDR3: CASGLVSTLRQGVREQYF; V: TRBV12-5; length: 18; size: NA; D: TRBD1; J: TRBJ2-7
DNA: TGCGCCAGCAGCCAAGATCGGACAGTTGACAATGAGCAGTTCTTC; CDR3: CASSQDRTVDNEQFF; V: TRBV4-3; length: 15; size: NA; D: NA; J: TRBJ2-1
DNA: TGTGCCAGCAGTGCGGAGGGGCTGGGAGCCTACGAGCAGTACTTC; CDR3: CASSAEGLGAYEQYF; V: TRBV6-1; length: 15; size: NA; D: NA; J: TRBJ2-7
DNA: TGTGCCAGCAAAACCAGCGGGGACTCCTACGAGCAGTACTTC; CDR3: CASKTSGDSYEQYF; V: TRBV7-2; length: 14; size: NA; D: TRBD2; J: TRBJ2-7
DNA: TGCGCCAGCAGCCAAGATTTTTTGCCCCTACCCGGGACAAGAAAAAGAAAGCAGTACTTC; CDR3: CASSQDFLPLPGTRKRKQYF; V: TRBV4-1; length: 20; size: NA; D: NA; J: TRBJ2-7
DNA: TGTGCCAGCAGCCGAAAGACAGGGGGGCAGGCGACTAATGAAAAACTGTTTTTT; CDR3: CASSRKTGGQATNEKLFF; V: TRBV7-2; length: 18; size: NA; D: TRBD1; J: TRBJ1-4
DNA: TGTGCCAGCAGCCAAGATCGGGGGACAGGGGGCGCCTATGGCTACACCTTC; CDR3: CASSQDRGTGGAYGYTF; V: TRBV4-2; length: 17; size: NA; D: TRBD1; J: TRBJ1-2
DNA: TGCGCCAGCAGCCCCCGACAGGGTATTATGAACACTGAAGCTTTCTTT; CDR3: CASSPRQGIMNTEAFF; V: TRBV4-1; length: 16; size: few; D: TRBD1; J: TRBJ1-1
DNA: TGTGCCAGCAGACAAGGACAGAAAAACACTGAAGCTTTCTTT; CDR3: CASRQGQKNTEAFF; V: TRBV6-5; length: 14; size: NA; D: NA; J: TRBJ1-1
DNA: TGTGCCAGCAGTTACCGGACAGGGATGAACACTGAAGCTTTCTTT; CDR3: CASSYRTGMNTEAFF; V: TRBV6-5; length: 15; size: NA; D: TRBD1; J: TRBJ1-1
DNA: TGTGCCAGTAGTCCCGGGGACAGCCACTTCTCCTACGAGCAGTACTTC; CDR3: CASSPGDSHFSYEQYF; V: TRBV19; length: 16; size: NA; D: TRBD1; J: TRBJ2-7
DNA: TGTGCCAGCAGCGCAGGGTATGGCTACACCTTC; CDR3: CASSAGYGYTF; V: TRBV9; length: 11; size: NA; D: NA; J: TRBJ1-2
DNA: TGCAGCGTTGGCAGGTCGATGAACACTGAAGCTTTCTTT; CDR3: CSVGRSMNTEAFF; V: TRBV29-1; length: 13; size: NA; D: NA; J: TRBJ1-1
DNA: TGTGCCAGCAGCTTAGACTCACAGGGCACCGGGGAGCTGTTTTTT; CDR3: CASSLDSQGTGELFF; V: TRBV7-9; length: 15; size: NA; D: NA; J: TRBJ2-2
DNA: TGTGCCAGCAGTTTAGGACGTATGAGAGGGTACGAAGAGACCCAGTACTTC; CDR3: CASSLGRMRGYEETQYF; V: TRBV28; length: 17; size: NA; D: NA; J: TRBJ2-5
DNA: TGTGCCAGCAGTGAATTTCCACAGAAAGTGTTTTTT; CDR3: CASSEFPQKVFF; V: TRBV2; length: 12; size: NA; D: NA; J: TRBJ1-4
DNA: TGTGCCAGCAGTCCTCGGACTAGCGGTTTCAATGAGCAGTTCTTC; CDR3: CASSPRTSGFNEQFF; V: TRBV6-5; length: 15; size: NA; D: TRBD2; J: TRBJ2-1
DNA: TGCAGCGTTGTTGGACAGGGCGGGCCTGGAAACACCATATATTTT; CDR3: CSVVGQGGPGNTIYF; V: TRBV29-1; length: 15; size: NA; D: TRBD1; J: TRBJ1-3
DNA: TGTGCCAGCAGCAATAGCGGGAGTGATAATGAGCAGTTCTTC; CDR3: CASSNSGSDNEQFF; V: TRBV5-4; length: 14; size: NA; D: TRBD2; J: TRBJ2-1
DNA: TGTGCCAGCATCCCTCCGTTGGGGCGGGAGACCCAGTACTTC; CDR3: CASIPPLGRETQYF; V: TRBV5-7; length: 14; size: few; D: NA; J: TRBJ2-5
DNA: TGCGCCAGCAGCCAAGAGGGCAGGGGACCCTACGAGCAGTACTTC; CDR3: CASSQEGRGPYEQYF; V: TRBV4-3; length: 15; size: NA; D: NA; J: TRBJ2-7
DNA: TGTGCCAGTAGTACCTCTTTGGGGGCTATGAACACCGGGGAGCTGTTTTTT; CDR3: CASSTSLGAMNTGELFF; V: TRBV19; length: 17; size: NA; D: NA; J: TRBJ2-2
DNA: TGTGCCAGCAGTTATAGCGGGACGAACTCCTACGAGCAGTACTTC; CDR3: CASSYSGTNSYEQYF; V: TRBV27; length: 15; size: NA; D: TRBD2; J: TRBJ2-7
DNA: TGTGCCAGCAGCTTAGACACTAGCGGGAGATACAATGAGCAGTTCTTC; CDR3: CASSLDTSGRYNEQFF; V: TRBV11-2; length: 16; size: NA; D: TRBD2; J: TRBJ2-1
DNA: TGCACCAGGGGGCGCGAGCAGTACTTC; CDR3: CTRGREQYF; V: TRBV1; length: 9; size: NA; D: NA; J: TRBJ2-7
DNA: TGTGCCAGCAGCTTCGTCAGGTCCGGGGAGCTGTTTTTT; CDR3: CASSFVRSGELFF; V: TRBV11-2; length: 13; size: NA; D: NA; J: TRBJ2-2
DNA: TGTGCCAGTAGTACCTCGACAGGGGTTGAGGGCTACACCTTC; CDR3: CASSTSTGVEGYTF; V: TRBV19; length: 14; size: once; D: TRBD1; J: TRBJ1-2
DNA: TGTGCCAGCAGCCTGGACTACCTCCAAACAGATACGCAGTATTTT; CDR3: CASSLDYLQTDTQYF; V: TRBV7-2; length: 15; size: NA; D: NA; J: TRBJ2-3
DNA: TGTGCCAGCTCCCTCCAGGGGAATCAGCCCCAGCATTTT; CDR3: CASSLQGNQPQHF; V: TRBV18; length: 13; size: once; D: NA; J: TRBJ1-5
DNA: TGTGCCAGTAGTATTTGGACGGGAGGGAGCGAAGATACGCAGTATTTT; CDR3: CASSIWTGGSEDTQYF; V: TRBV19; length: 16; size: NA; D: TRBD2; J: TRBJ2-3
DNA: TGTGCCAGCAGCTTAGTAGACTACCAAGAGACCCAGTACTTC; CDR3: CASSLVDYQETQYF; V: TRBV7-9; length: 14; size: once; D: NA; J: TRBJ2-5
DNA: TGTGCCAGCAGAGGAACAGGGGCCTCTTTCTTT; CDR3: CASRGTGASFF; V: TRBV27; length: 11; size: few; D: TRBD1; J: TRBJ1-1
DNA: TGTGCCAGCAGTTACTCCGGGGGTCGGGGCACAGATACGCAGTATTTT; CDR3: CASSYSGGRGTDTQYF; V: TRBV6-6; length: 16; size: NA; D: NA; J: TRBJ2-3
DNA: TGTGCCAGCAGCCCGTCAAATCTAGCGGGAGGGTACGAGCAGTACTTC; CDR3: CASSPSNLAGGYEQYF; V: TRBV7-6; length: 16; size: NA; D: TRBD2; J: TRBJ2-7
DNA: TGTGCCAGCAGCCCCCGACCAGGGGATACGCAGTATTTT; CDR3: CASSPRPGDTQYF; V: TRBV7-3; length: 13; size: once; D: NA; J: TRBJ2-3
DNA: TGTGCCAGCAGAGACAGGGCAGGGGTTCATGGTGGCTACACCTTC; CDR3: CASRDRAGVHGGYTF; V: TRBV27; length: 15; size: NA; D: TRBD1; J: TRBJ1-2
DNA: TGTGCCAGCAGTTTATTTACCGGGAATAGCAATCAGCCCCAGCATTTT; CDR3: CASSLFTGNSNQPQHF; V: TRBV28; length: 16; size: once; D: NA; J: TRBJ1-5
DNA: TGTGCCAGCAGTTTATCGACTGGCAATCAGCCCCAGCATTTT; CDR3: CASSLSTGNQPQHF; V: TRBV28; length: 14; size: NA; D: NA; J: TRBJ1-5
DNA: TGTGCCAGCAGGTCACCGGGACAGGATAATTCACCCCTCCACTTT; CDR3: CASRSPGQDNSPLHF; V: TRBV9; length: 15; size: NA; D: TRBD1; J: TRBJ1-6